This is a list of T cell receptor beta chains from one sample in a study of control samples from healthy donors and cancer patients. The method was immunoSEQ multiplex PCR; TCRdb's version includes in-frame clones alone and lacks a portion of them. The repertoire holds roughly 170,000 clones, with about 91% as singletons. Specimen: blood. The origin of the receptors is a woman in her 40s in good health. Both conserved end residues are part of each CDR3. A D gene is named only where the DNA matches it firmly. Only some rows state a clone size, as once, few, many or a class for expanded clones.

>TRBV6-1|-|-|TRBJ1-1
CASSERQNLNTEAFF
TGTGCCAGCAGTGAGCGGCAGAACCTGAACACTGAAGCTTTCTTT
>TRBV6-4|few|TRBD2|TRBJ2-3
CASSDFSGTDTQYF
TGTGCCAGCAGTGATTTTAGCGGGACAGATACGCAGTATTTT
>TRBV20-1|-|TRBD1|TRBJ2-7
CSASPSFGLGQGGEQYF
TGCAGTGCTAGTCCTTCCTTCGGGTTGGGACAGGGGGGCGAGCAGTACTTC
>TRBV6-2/TRBV6-3|-|-|TRBJ1-2
CASSYNNPNYGYTF
TGTGCCAGCAGTTATAACAACCCAAACTATGGCTACACCTTC
>TRBV3-1/TRBV3-2|few|-|TRBJ2-3
CASSLLHNSTDTQYF
TGTGCCAGCAGCCTGTTGCATAATAGCACAGATACGCAGTATTTT
>TRBV7-9|-|TRBD1|TRBJ1-2
CASSSLLGQRTYGYTF
TGTGCCAGCAGCTCTCTCCTGGGACAGCGGACGTATGGCTACACCTTC
>TRBV4-1|-|-|TRBJ2-2
CASSQTLNGELFF
TGCGCCAGCAGCCAGACTCTGAACGGGGAGCTGTTTTTT
>TRBV7-9|-|TRBD1|TRBJ2-1
CASSPWDRADEQFF
TGTGCCAGCAGCCCGTGGGACAGGGCGGATGAGCAGTTCTTC
>TRBV5-8|-|-|TRBJ1-2
CASSQVGGSPYYGYTF
TGTGCCAGCAGCCAGGTAGGGGGATCCCCCTACTATGGCTACACCTTC
>TRBV3-1/TRBV3-2|-|TRBD2|TRBJ2-7
CASSQGTSGGTGF
TGTGCCAGCAGCCAAGGGACTAGCGGGGGGACGGGCTTC
>TRBV7-8|-|-|TRBJ1-1
CASSLGKEGTEAFF
TGTGCCAGCAGCTTAGGAAAGGAGGGCACTGAAGCTTTCTTT
>TRBV5-1|few|-|TRBJ2-5
CASSYQETQYF
TGCGCCAGCAGCTACCAAGAGACCCAGTACTTC
>TRBV11-2|-|-|TRBJ1-2
CASSPVGQSSNYGYTF
TGTGCCAGCAGCCCAGTAGGACAGAGTTCTAACTATGGCTACACCTTC
>TRBV4-1|-|-|TRBJ1-5
CASSRTPNQPQHF
TGCGCCAGCAGTCGGACCCCCAATCAGCCCCAGCATTTT
>TRBV18|-|-|TRBJ1-2
CASSPGEYGYTF
TGTGCCAGCTCACCAGGCGAGTATGGCTACACCTTC
>TRBV9|-|TRBD1|TRBJ1-4
CASSVGQGVLGEKLFF
TGTGCCAGCAGCGTCGGACAGGGGGTCTTGGGTGAAAAACTGTTTTTT
>TRBV10-2|-|-|TRBJ2-1
CASKDVTQTSYNEQFF
TGCGCCAGCAAGGACGTCACTCAAACCTCCTACAATGAGCAGTTCTTC
>TRBV12-3/TRBV12-4|once|-|TRBJ2-1
CASSLAQSGEWFF
TGTGCCAGCAGTTTAGCGCAGTCAGGGGAGTGGTTCTTC
>TRBV5-1|-|-|TRBJ2-4
CASAEGVENIQYF
TGCGCCAGCGCCGAGGGGGTGGAAAACATTCAGTACTTC
>TRBV27|-|-|TRBJ1-2
CASRSGDDYGYTF
TGTGCCAGCAGGTCAGGTGATGACTATGGCTACACCTTC
>TRBV18|-|-|TRBJ2-7
CASSPGAGSTYEQYF
TGTGCCAGCTCACCCGGGGCAGGAAGTACCTACGAGCAGTACTTC
>TRBV2|-|-|TRBJ2-3
CASSEDWRGTDTQYF
TGTGCCAGCAGTGAGGACTGGCGGGGCACAGATACGCAGTATTTT
>TRBV5-1|-|-|TRBJ1-1
CASSPVRGGTEAFF
TGCGCCAGCAGCCCGGTTCGAGGGGGGACTGAAGCTTTCTTT
>TRBV14|-|-|TRBJ1-4
CASSQERGTNEKLFF
TGTGCCAGCAGCCAAGAACGGGGAACTAATGAAAAACTGTTTTTT
>TRBV20-1|-|-|TRBJ2-5
CSAGEETQYF
TGCAGTGCCGGCGAGGAGACCCAGTACTTC
>TRBV27|-|-|TRBJ1-6
CASTLDSSYNSPLHF
TGTGCCAGCACTCTAGACAGCTCCTATAATTCACCCCTCCACTTT
>TRBV29-1|-|-|TRBJ1-1
CSAGPLPNTEAFF
TGCAGCGCTGGGCCCTTACCTAACACTGAAGCTTTCTTT
>TRBV10-1|-|-|TRBJ2-7
CASNSGPTYEQYF
TGCGCCAGCAATTCGGGTCCTACCTACGAGCAGTACTTC
>TRBV6-5|-|TRBD2|TRBJ2-3
CASSQTSGGRDTQYF
TGTGCCAGCAGCCAAACTAGCGGGGGGCGGGATACGCAGTATTTT
>TRBV7-2|-|-|TRBJ2-6
CASSIWTLWVSGANVLTF
TGTGCCAGCAGCATTTGGACCCTCTGGGTCTCTGGGGCCAACGTCCTGACTTTC
>TRBV3-1/TRBV3-2|-|TRBD1|TRBJ1-2
CASSPQGGGLFGNYGYTF
TGTGCCAGCAGCCCCCAGGGGGGTGGCCTTTTCGGAAACTATGGCTACACCTTC
>TRBV5-4|once|-|TRBJ1-2
CASSLAGEYGYTF
TGTGCCAGCAGCTTGGCGGGGGAATATGGCTACACCTTC
>TRBV2|-|-|TRBJ2-5
CASSMRPYQETQYF
TGTGCCAGCAGTATGAGGCCGTACCAAGAGACCCAGTACTTC
>TRBV3-1/TRBV3-2|-|-|TRBJ1-3
CASKGTTGNTIYF
TGTGCCAGCAAGGGGACAACCGGAAACACCATATATTTT
>TRBV6-5|-|-|TRBJ1-1
CASSYTGLTNTEAFF
TGTGCCAGCAGTTACACTGGACTCACGAACACTGAAGCTTTCTTT
>TRBV28|-|TRBD1|TRBJ1-2
CASTDGQGVLFAWGYTF
TGTGCCAGCACCGATGGACAGGGGGTCCTCTTTGCCTGGGGCTACACCTTC
>TRBV5-6|-|-|TRBJ2-1
CASSWGQRADEQFF
TGTGCCAGCAGCTGGGGGCAACGCGCGGATGAGCAGTTCTTC
>TRBV19|-|-|TRBJ1-2
CASSITRSNYGYTF
TGTGCCAGTAGTATAACAAGATCTAACTATGGCTACACCTTC
>TRBV6-2/TRBV6-3|-|TRBD1|TRBJ1-5
CASSRQGLYNQPQHF
TGTGCCAGCAGCCGACAGGGCCTCTACAATCAGCCCCAGCATTTT
>TRBV6-5|once|TRBD1|TRBJ2-7
CASSYQTGGSYEQYF
TGTGCCAGCAGTTACCAGACAGGGGGCTCCTACGAGCAGTACTTC
>TRBV19|-|-|TRBJ2-1
CASSPRVNEQFF
TGTGCCAGTAGTCCACGGGTAAATGAGCAGTTCTTC
>TRBV6-5|-|-|TRBJ1-5
CATSSGNSNQPQHF
TGTGCCACTTCTTCCGGGAACAGCAATCAGCCCCAGCATTTT
>TRBV11-2|-|TRBD1|TRBJ1-1
CASSQQGSTEAFF
TGTGCCAGCAGCCAACAGGGGAGCACTGAAGCTTTCTTT
>TRBV11-2|-|-|TRBJ2-1
CASSPISGGYNEQFF
TGTGCCAGCAGCCCCATTAGTGGTGGCTACAATGAGCAGTTCTTC
>TRBV18|-|TRBD1|TRBJ1-4
CASSAGQGALFF
TGTGCCAGCTCCGCGGGACAGGGCGCACTGTTTTTT
>TRBV7-8|-|TRBD1|TRBJ1-5
CASSSRTGVDQPQHF
TGTGCCAGCAGCTCTCGGACAGGGGTTGATCAGCCCCAGCATTTT
>TRBV4-1|-|TRBD2|TRBJ2-3
CASSPLLAGGDAHPDTQYF
TGCGCCAGCAGCCCGTTACTAGCGGGGGGGGATGCGCACCCAGATACGCAGTATTTT